What follows are 6 T cell receptor beta chains derived from one specimen sequenced in a study of CD8+ T cells in alopecia areata. Documented treatment: oral pan-JAK inhibitor, 5-10 mg twice daily. Following RNA extraction, reverse transcription yielded cDNA that acted as the sequencing template. Sequenced by immunoSEQ multiplex PCR; TCRdb stores in-frame clones only, minus some. In the table there are about 94,000 clones, just over 70% of which are singletons. This specimen was CD8+ T cells sorted from blood, taken at week 44, from a patient treated with tofacitinib. Receptors originate from a human donor with alopecia areata.

The chain links TRBV13 to TRBJ1-1, with D hard to call. The germline CDR1 and CDR2 sequences are PRHDT and FYEKMQ (reference sequence). This CDR3 is 13 amino acids long. V dropped 0 bases and J dropped 6 bases, with 8 bases sitting between them. In DNA, the CDR3 is TGTGCCAGCAGCTTAGGCCCCGGGCCTGAAGCTTTCTTT. It encodes CASSLGPGPEAFF.

This clone has a handful of counts. The chain couples TRBV27 to TRBJ2-7; 7 positions agree with TRBD2. CDR3 length: 13 amino acids. Trimming took 6 bases from V and 3 from J; bases not matched to a gene: 5. Germline assignment: CDR1 MNHEY and CDR2 SMNVEV (reference sequence). This CDR3 reads CASSPGGSYEQYF. In nucleotides, the CDR3 is TGTGCCAGCAGCCCGGGGGGAAGCTACGAGCAGTACTTC.

A word on this clone: Within the sample, other DNA sequences also encode this same CDR3. The chain joins TRBV7-2 to TRBJ2-7; 7 bases fit TRBD1. CDR3 size: 14 residues. With V trimmed by 5 bases and J by 0 bases, 4 bases remained unmatched. Germline lookup yields CDR1 SGHTA and CDR2 FQGNSA. The CDR3 nucleotides read TGTGCCAGCAGCCCCCGGGACAGCTCCTACGAGCAGTACTTC. This codes for CASSPRDSSYEQYF.

This chain connects TRBV29-1 to TRBJ1-4; 7 positions agree with TRBD1. The ends lost 3 bases at V and 8 bases at J; junction bases unmatched: 12. The CDR3 runs to 15 residues. Germline CDR1 SQVTM, CDR2 ANQGSEA. The CDR3 protein is CSVEGTQGTDEKLFF. In nucleotides, the CDR3 is TGCAGCGTTGAGGGGACCCAGGGGACAGACGAAAAACTGTTTTTT.

The chain has TRBV4-3 and TRBJ1-1, with TRBD1 identical over 7 bases. Trimming cost V 4 bases and J 2 bases; bases outside gene matches: 7. Germline V gives CDR1 LGHNA, CDR2 YSLEER. The CDR3 is made up of 15 amino acids. CDR3 sequence: CASSPDRVGNTEAFF. DNA for the CDR3: TGCGCCAGCAGCCCAGACAGGGTGGGAAACACTGAAGCTTTCTTT.

V gene TRBV7-3 combines with J gene TRBJ2-1, with 9 bases fitting TRBD2. Trimming cost V 5 bases and J 3 bases; bases outside gene matches: 8. The CDR3 is made up of 16 amino acids. CDR1 and CDR2 (germline): SGHTA, FQGTGA. The CDR3, as DNA: TGTGCCAGCAGCGCCCGATTAGCGGGGGACTACAATGAGCAGTTCTTC. Encoded protein: CASSARLAGDYNEQFF.